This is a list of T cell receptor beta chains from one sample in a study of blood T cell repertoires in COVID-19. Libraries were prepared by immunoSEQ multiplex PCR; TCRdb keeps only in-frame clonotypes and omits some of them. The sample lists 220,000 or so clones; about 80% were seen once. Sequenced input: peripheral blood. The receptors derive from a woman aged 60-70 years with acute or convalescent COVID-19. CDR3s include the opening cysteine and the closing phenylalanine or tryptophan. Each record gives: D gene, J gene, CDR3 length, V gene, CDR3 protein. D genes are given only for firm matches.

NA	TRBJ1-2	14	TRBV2	CASSLGQLNYGYTF
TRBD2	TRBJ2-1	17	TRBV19	CASSRSASGGAVNEQFF
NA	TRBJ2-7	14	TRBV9	CASSLTGLTAEQYF
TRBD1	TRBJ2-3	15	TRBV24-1	CATSDPTGNTDTQYF
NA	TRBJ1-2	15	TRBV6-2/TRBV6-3	CASSSPDRIFYGYTF
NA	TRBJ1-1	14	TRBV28	CASRYGGGVTEAFF
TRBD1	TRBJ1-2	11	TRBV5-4	CASSKGQGGTF
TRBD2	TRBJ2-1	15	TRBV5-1	CASSLELAGYNEQFF
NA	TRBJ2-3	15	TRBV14	CASSQVGLLSDTQYF
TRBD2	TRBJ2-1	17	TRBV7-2	CASSFGVPGLAWNEQFF
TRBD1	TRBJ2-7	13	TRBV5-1	CASSRTGVHEQYF
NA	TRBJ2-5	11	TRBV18	CASSPEGTQYF
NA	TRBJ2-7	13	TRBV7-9	CASSWTVDGEQYF
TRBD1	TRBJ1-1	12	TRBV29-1	CSEIRQGSEAFF
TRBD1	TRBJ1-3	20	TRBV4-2	CASSQDSHRRRGRSGNTIYF
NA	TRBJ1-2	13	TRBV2	CASSDNGRGGYTF
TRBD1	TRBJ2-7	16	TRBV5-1	CASSSTGATNIGEQYF
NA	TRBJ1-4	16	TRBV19	CASSISPIATNEKLFF
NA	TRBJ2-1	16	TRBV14	CASSPEGGFVYNEQFF
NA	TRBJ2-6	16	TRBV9	CASSADTLPGANVLTF
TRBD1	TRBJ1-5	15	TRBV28	CASSLRTGLGQPQHF
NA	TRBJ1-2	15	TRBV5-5	CASSLVSPIVDGYTF
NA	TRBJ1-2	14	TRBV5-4	CASSLAQGLRGYTF
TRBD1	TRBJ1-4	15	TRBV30	CAWRARGQMNEKLFF
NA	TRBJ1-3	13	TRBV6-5	CASSSGAGNTIYF
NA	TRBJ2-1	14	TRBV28	CASSSLADNNEQFF
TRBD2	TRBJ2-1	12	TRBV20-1	CSASRGDDEQFF
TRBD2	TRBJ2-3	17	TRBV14	CASSQANLAGPVNTQYF
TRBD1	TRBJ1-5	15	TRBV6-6	CASRPGTGLNQPQHF